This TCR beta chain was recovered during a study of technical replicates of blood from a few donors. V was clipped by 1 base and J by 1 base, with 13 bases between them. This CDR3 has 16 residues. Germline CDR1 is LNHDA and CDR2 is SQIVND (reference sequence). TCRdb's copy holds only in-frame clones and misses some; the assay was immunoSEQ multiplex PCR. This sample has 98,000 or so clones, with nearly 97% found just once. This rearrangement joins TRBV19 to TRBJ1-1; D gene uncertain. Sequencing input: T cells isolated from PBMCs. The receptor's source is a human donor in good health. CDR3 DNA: TGTGCCAGTAGTATAGGTTTTGGGCAGGCGAACACTGAAGCTTTCTTT. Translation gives CASSIGFGQANTEAFF.